Shown below are 15 T cell receptor beta chains from a single sample sequenced in a study of OX40 agonist ivuxolimab in advanced cancers. Clones were read by immunoSEQ multiplex PCR, and TCRdb kept only the in-frame ones, dropping some. The sample consists of roughly 73,000 clones, around 88% of them appearing once. Source: CD4+ or CD8+ T cells sorted from blood, taken in a trial of the OX40 agonist ivuxolimab. Receptors were obtained from an adult with an advanced solid tumor such as melanoma, head and neck, liver or kidney cancer.

A single count supports this clone. V is TRBV5-1 and J is TRBJ2-5, with D perhaps TRBD2 (7 bases). Per germline, CDR1 SGHRS and CDR2 YFSETQ. With 1 base removed from V and 5 bases from J, the gap between germline ends came to 12 bases. This CDR3 has 14 residues. The chain's CDR3 is CASSLPGGGETQYF. CDR3 DNA sequence: TGCGCCAGCAGCTTGCCGGGGGGCGGGGAGACCCAGTACTTC.

The CDR3 region has the DNA TGTGCCAGCAGCGTAGAGGGGCAGGGGGCCCACGAGCAGTACTTC. Translated, it gives CASSVEGQGAHEQYF. This chain joins TRBV9 and TRBJ2-7; 8 bases agree with TRBD1. Trimming at V came to 0 bases and at J to 5 bases, leaving 7 bases not matched to a gene. There are 15 residues in the CDR3. Germline-derived CDR1 and CDR2 are SGDLS and YYNGEE.

This chain links TRBV5-1 with TRBJ1-3; D unresolved. CDR1 and CDR2 from the germline V gene are SGHRS and YFSETQ. Trimming left V 4 bases short and J 2 bases short, with 19 bases between. The length of the CDR3 is 17 residues. CDR3 loop: CASSVGSSGSPGNTIYF. In DNA form, the CDR3 reads TGCGCCAGCAGCGTTGGGTCCTCGGGGAGCCCTGGAAACACCATATATTTT.

The chain is built from TRBV6-5 and TRBJ1-6; D unresolved. The V and J ends lost 2 bases and 9 bases respectively, with 8 bases between them. The CDR3 consists of 13 residues. The germline CDR1 and CDR2 sequences are MNHEY and SVGAGI. The CDR3 nucleotides are TGTGCCAGCAGTTACCCGGCCGGTTCACCCCTCCACTTT. Its translation is CASSYPAGSPLHF.

V and J are TRBV30 and TRBJ2-3; D is unresolved. In germline, CDR1 is GTSNPN, CDR2 SVGIG (reference sequence). V was clipped by 4 bases and J by 8 bases, with 10 bases between them. The CDR3 consists of 11 residues. The CDR3 sequence: CAWKELGTQYF. DNA for the CDR3: TGTGCCTGGAAGGAGTTGGGTACGCAGTATTTT. The entire variable domain, with the rest obtained from reference TRBV30 and TRBJ2-3, is as follows: SQTIHQWPATLVQPVGSPLSLECTVEGTSNPNLYWYRQAAGRGLQLLFYSVGIGQISSEVPQNLSASRPQDRQFILSSKKLLLSDSGFYLCAWKELGTQYFGPGTRLTVL.

The chain is built from TRBV11-3 and TRBJ2-2; D possibly corresponds to TRBD1 (5 bases). Looked up from germline, CDR1 is SGHNT and CDR2 is YENEEA. CDR3 size: 16 residues. Trimming shortened V by 7 bases and J by 8 bases, and 23 bases separated the two germline ends. CDR3 in amino acids: CASINQRGSSPGELFF. CDR3 DNA: TGTGCCAGCATCAACCAAAGGGGCTCGTCTCCAGGGGAGCTGTTTTTT.

V and J are TRBV2 and TRBJ2-5; no clear D gene. CDR3 length equals 13 residues. The ends were cut back, 6 bases at V and 7 bases at J, with 15 bases in the middle. Per germline, CDR1 SNHLY and CDR2 FYNNEI. CDR3 coding DNA: TGTGCCAGCAGCGTGCTACAAGTCGGGACCCAGTACTTC. It is translated as CASSVLQVGTQYF.

V and J are TRBV11-2 and TRBJ2-3; a weak D match, TRBD2 (5 bases). The CDR3 contains 14 residues. Per the germline V gene, CDR1 is SGHAT and CDR2 is FQNNGV. The V end was cut by 1 base, the J end by 1 base, with 6 bases between. The CDR3 sequence is CASSLVGGTDTQYF. The CDR3 nucleotides are TGTGCCAGCAGCTTAGTCGGGGGCACAGATACGCAGTATTTT.

The chain has TRBV5-6 and TRBJ1-2, with 7 nucleotides matching TRBD1. Germline-derived CDR1 and CDR2 are SGHDT and YYEEEE. The CDR3 runs to 13 residues. The junction had 3 bases not matched to a gene; V was cut back by 3 bases and J by 4 bases. The CDR3, as DNA: TGTGCCAGCAGCTCCTACAGGGGCTATGGCTACACCTTC. Protein: CASSSYRGYGYTF.

The gene calls are TRBV2 and TRBJ2-7, with D possibly being TRBD2 (5 bases). Trimming removed 7 bases from V and 3 bases from J, with 16 bases in between. Germline V gene sequence: CDR1 SNHLY, CDR2 FYNNEI. The CDR3 contains 14 residues. The CDR3 spells CASTQDGNDYEQYF. CDR3 bases: TGTGCCAGCACCCAGGACGGGAACGACTACGAGCAGTACTTC.

This clone has more than one count but fewer than ten. In the same sample, other DNA sequences code for this CDR3. The V and J genes are TRBV11-2 and TRBJ2-5; TRBD1 agrees at 9 bases. Germline V lookup: CDR1 SGHAT, CDR2 FQNNGV. Losses at the gene ends were 3 bases for V and 5 bases for J; bases not matched to a gene: 7. The CDR3 runs to 15 residues. The CDR3 DNA follows: TGTGCCAGCAGCTTGACACAGGGGGCTCGGGAGACCCAGTACTTC. Amino acid sequence: CASSLTQGARETQYF.

This clone was seen only a few times. CDR3 loop: CASSFGTGDGYTF. Here the CDR3 DNA reads TGCGCCAGCAGCTTCGGGACAGGGGATGGCTACACCTTC. The chain uses TRBV5-1 and TRBJ1-2; 10 bases line up with TRBD1. Germline CDR1 SGHRS, CDR2 YFSETQ. The CDR3 runs 13 residues. After removal of 2 bases from V and 6 bases from J, the junction contained 1 base not matched to a gene.

This clone appeared a few times. The rearrangement uses TRBV19 and TRBJ1-1; D unclear. Germline V gene sequence: CDR1 LNHDA, CDR2 SQIVND (reference sequence). CDR3 length: 12 residues. V lost 5 bases to trimming and J lost 1 base, with 5 bases between them. The CDR3 DNA reads TGTGCCAGTAGTCTCCGGAACACTGAAGCTTTCTTT. Its protein product is CASSLRNTEAFF. Full variable domain (remainder filled in from reference TRBV19 and TRBJ1-1): DGGITQSPKYLFRKEGQNVTLSCEQNLNHDAMYWYRQDPGQGLRLIYYSQIVNDFQKGDIAEGYSVSREKKESFPLTVTSAQKNPTAFYLCASSLRNTEAFFGQGTRLTVV.

The CDR3: CASSLGLSSDTQYF. Here the CDR3 DNA reads TGTGCCAGCAGCTTAGGCTTATCCTCAGATACGCAGTATTTT. The chain couples TRBV7-3 to TRBJ2-3; D not resolved. In germline, CDR1 is SGHTA, CDR2 FQGTGA. V lost 2 bases and J lost 4, with 10 bases in between. CDR3 length equals 14 residues.

The chain recombines TRBV6-5 with TRBJ1-5; D perhaps matches TRBD1 (5 bases). This CDR3 comprises 15 residues. V lost 6 bases, J lost 0 bases, and 12 bases lay in between. CDR1 MNHEY and CDR2 SVGAGI come from the germline V gene. DNA for the CDR3: TGTGCCAGCAGGACAGCCTTGAATAGCAATCAGCCCCAGCATTTT. It yields the protein CASRTALNSNQPQHF.